The source of this TCR beta chain is a study of T cell repertoires in cytomegalovirus infection. One entry per CDR3 protein results from TCRdb running MiXCR on the reads. The sample contains around 260,000 distinct CDR3 sequences, approximately 8.3% of which appear only once. This clonotype was recorded at least ten times. The sequence was collected from a human donor in good health (CMV status not recorded). Some clones in this sample may be carry-over from other donors' samples. The specimen was PBMCs.

CDR3 in DNA: TGTGCCAGCAGCTTAGGGGGCTTTCGGAGGGGCGCGGCTGAAGCTTTCTTT. Translation: CASSLGGFRRGAAEAFF. V usage is TRBV7-2 and J usage is TRBJ1-1; D might be TRBD1 (5 bases). Per germline, CDR1 SGHTA and CDR2 FQGNSA. Trimming pared 1 base from V and 6 bases from J, leaving 21 bases between. CDR3 length: 17 amino acids.